Sequencing of this T cell receptor beta chain was carried out in a study of neoadjuvant anti-PD-1 for oral cavity cancer. The study's findings and limits: Pretreatment Treg/Th17 ratio correlated inversely with post-treatment tumor clonality.

Sequenced by immunoSEQ multiplex PCR; TCRdb stores in-frame clones only, minus some. This sample has fewer than 70,000 clones, with around 80% found just once. As regards this clone: Its antigen is unidentified.

Patients had newly diagnosed, untreated stage II-IVA oral cavity squamous cell carcinoma. Patients had HPV-negative, locally advanced oral cavity squamous cell carcinoma. This CDR3 contains 15 residues. Trimming took 8 bases from V and 0 from J, leaving 16 bases between them. Germline CDR1 MNHNY, CDR2 SVGAGI (reference sequence). J is TRBJ1-1 and V is TRBV6-6; the D gene is possibly TRBD1 (5 bases). This material consisted of PBMCs, taken before nivolumab (anti-PD-1) treatment. The source is a person between 40 and 80 years old with oral cavity squamous cell carcinoma. The CDR3 spells CASLPGGRVNTEAFF. DNA for the CDR3: TGTGCCAGCCTCCCTGGAGGCAGGGTGAACACTGAAGCTTTCTTT.